This passage covers 2 T cell receptor beta chains from one sample sequenced in a study of T cells in Graves' hyperthyroidism and ophthalmopathy (dated by TCRdb to about 2019). The library was produced with multiplex PCR. Sequencing took place on an Illumina HiSeq 2000. Amplification of TCR beta CDR3 regions was carried out from RNA transcripts. The first round of RT-PCR for the TCR CDR3 was performed with the HTBI primer set and the Qiagen OneStep RT-PCR kit. TCRdb reprocessing: public reads trimmed at Q25 with fastp, clones called with MiXCR, in-frame beta chains kept. Rows merge per CDR3 protein into single entries with the most common DNA and genes. For this sample the table gives about 500,000 distinct CDR3 sequences, of which approximately 16% were detected only once. Of the sample, 25% to 35% falls within the top ten clones. The specimen was blood. Receptors were obtained from a woman in her thirties with Graves' ophthalmopathy.

The sample holds a few counts of this clonotype. The chain employs TRBV6-2 or TRBV6-3 and TRBJ2-7; unclear D gene. CDR3 length equals 13 residues. Trimming took 5 bases from V and 4 from J, leaving 12 bases between them. Germline-derived CDR1 and CDR2 are MNHEY and SVGEGT. CDR3 amino acids: CASSHLGAYEQYF. CDR3 DNA sequence: TGTGCCAGCAGTCACCTCGGAGCATACGAGCAGTACTTC.

The J gene is TRBJ2-2, the V gene TRBV10-3; no clear D gene. CDR3 length: 14 residues. V lost 6 bases and J lost 1, with 9 bases in between. Per the germline V gene, CDR1 is ENHRY and CDR2 is SYGVKD. CDR3 sequence reads: CAIRPELNTGELFF. CDR3 sequence (DNA): TGTGCCATCAGACCTGAGTTGAACACCGGGGAGCTGTTTTTT.